The clone carrying this TCR beta chain is termed medium-sized (0.01 to 0.1%). These data originate in a study of control samples from healthy donors and cancer patients. This table comes from immunoSEQ multiplex PCR, and its TCRdb copy is limited to in-frame clones, with some not included. The sample has 120,000 to 150,000 clones; roughly 89% are singletons. Trimming cost V 5 bases and J 7 bases, with 29 bases left between them. This CDR3 region has 18 residues. Looked up from germline, CDR1 is PRHDT and CDR2 is FYEKMQ (reference sequence). The TCR was taken from a man younger than 40 in good health. The specimen was blood. J is TRBJ1-1 and V is TRBV13; D is undetermined. The CDR3 nucleotides are TGTGCCAGCAGCCTAAGACCCGCGCTCGCGAGCACGAAAAATGAAGCTTTCTTT. This encodes CASSLRPALASTKNEAFF.